This TCR beta chain was profiled in a study of CD8+ T cells in alopecia areata. In the study overall: Each of the treated patients was given oral tofacitinib, 5 to 10 mg twice daily, for moderate-to-severe alopecia areata. General observations from the study: A single nonresponder leaves the baseline CD8+ expansion link to response uncertain. Greater clonality was observed in lesional scalp samples, especially alopecia totalis/universalis, versus normal scalp. While patients received tofacitinib, many expanded lesional clones remained present in scalp and blood.

The CDR3 is 15 residues long. V gave up 6 bases and J gave up 3 bases, with 14 bases separating them. Germline V gene data show CDR1 as MNHEY and CDR2 as SVGAGI. Treatment reported: oral pan-JAK inhibitor, 5-10 mg twice daily. RNA extraction was followed by reverse transcription into cDNA, which acted as the sequencing template. Generated by immunoSEQ multiplex PCR, the TCRdb table keeps only in-frame clones and is missing some. The sample records nearly 200,000 clones, about three fifths being singletons. Concerning this clone itself: Its antigen is currently unknown.

The source material was CD4+ T cells sorted from blood, sampled at week 24, from a patient treated with tofacitinib. This TCR was recovered from a human donor with alopecia areata. This chain connects TRBV6-5 to TRBJ2-2, with unresolved D. The CDR3 loop is CASSPDLRDTGELFF. The CDR3 DNA reads TGTGCCAGCAGCCCCGATCTTCGGGACACCGGGGAGCTGTTTTTT.